These T cell receptor beta chains were read from a single sample in a study of blood T cell repertoires in COVID-19. Here immunoSEQ multiplex PCR was the method, and the copy in TCRdb shows in-frame clones only, minus some. The sample records roughly 300,000 clones, 87% being singletons. Sequencing input: peripheral blood. These TCRs come from a woman in her fifties or sixties who had recovered from COVID-19. Both conserved end residues are part of each CDR3. The D gene is left open where the match is weak. Only some rows state a clone size, as once, few, many or a class for expanded clones.

>-|TRBV2|-|TRBJ2-1
CASGAGGRTLNEQFF
TGTGCCAGCGGAGCCGGGGGAAGGACGTTGAATGAGCAGTTCTTC
>-|TRBV5-6|-|TRBJ2-5
CASSLAGAMETQYF
TGTGCCAGCAGCTTGGCAGGGGCCATGGAGACCCAGTACTTC
>-|TRBV5-1|-|TRBJ1-1
CASSLAVQVGINTEAFF
TGCGCCAGCAGCTTGGCAGTACAGGTTGGTATCAACACTGAAGCTTTCTTT
>TRBD1|TRBV28|-|TRBJ2-7
CASSPWDRSSYEQYF
TGTGCCAGCAGTCCATGGGACAGGAGCTCCTACGAGCAGTACTTC
>TRBD1|TRBV10-3|-|TRBJ1-5
CAISVGGGEQPQHF
TGTGCCATCAGCGTAGGGGGCGGCGAGCAGCCCCAGCATTTT
>-|TRBV3-1/TRBV3-2|-|TRBJ2-2
CASSRTTNTGELFF
TGTGCCAGCAGCCGCACTACAAACACCGGGGAGCTGTTTTTT
>-|TRBV12-3/TRBV12-4|-|TRBJ1-2
CASSFEDYGYTF
TGTGCCAGCAGTTTTGAGGATTATGGCTACACCTTC
>TRBD2|TRBV5-1|-|TRBJ2-3
CASSRTIAGGSTDTQYF
TGCGCCAGCAGCAGAACCATAGCGGGGGGAAGCACAGATACGCAGTATTTT
>-|TRBV6-5|-|TRBJ2-3
CASTTRPDTQYF
TGTGCCAGCACGACTAGGCCAGATACGCAGTATTTT
>TRBD2|TRBV7-9|-|TRBJ2-7
CASSALGLALSSYEQYF
TGTGCCAGCAGCGCCCTGGGACTAGCGCTAAGCTCCTACGAGCAGTACTTC
>-|TRBV6-5|-|TRBJ1-2
CASSYRVEVGGYTF
TGTGCCAGCAGTTACCGCGTTGAGGTGGGTGGCTACACCTTC
>TRBD2|TRBV18|-|TRBJ2-2
CASSPPFGGRRTGELFF
TGTGCCAGCTCACCACCTTTCGGCGGGAGGCGCACCGGGGAGCTGTTTTTT
>TRBD1|TRBV19|-|TRBJ2-7
CASSMTGVDEQYF
TGTGCCAGTAGTATGACAGGGGTCGACGAGCAGTACTTC
>-|TRBV30|-|TRBJ1-1
CAWSRDFGVAFF
TGTGCCTGGAGCAGGGATTTCGGAGTAGCTTTCTTT
>-|TRBV28|-|TRBJ1-2
CASSNRENYNGYTF
TGTGCCAGCAGTAACAGGGAGAATTATAATGGCTACACCTTC
>TRBD1|TRBV19|-|TRBJ1-4
CASSPTGSRATNEKLFF
TGTGCCAGTTCCCCGACAGGGAGTCGTGCAACTAATGAAAAACTGTTTTTT
>-|TRBV5-6|-|TRBJ1-1
CASSLPGHTNTEAFF
TGTGCCAGCAGCTTACCGGGACACACGAACACTGAAGCTTTCTTT
>TRBD2|TRBV9|once|TRBJ2-1
CASSVGTSHEDEQFF
TGTGCCAGCAGCGTTGGGACTAGCCACGAGGATGAGCAGTTCTTC
>-|TRBV10-3|-|TRBJ1-1
CAISETGTSPEAFF
TGTGCCATCAGTGAGACGGGGACTTCTCCTGAAGCTTTCTTT
>-|TRBV30|once|TRBJ1-1
CAWSTQRGRTEAFF
TGTGCCTGGAGTACCCAGAGGGGGAGAACTGAAGCTTTCTTT
>TRBD2|TRBV24-1|once|TRBJ2-1
CATSDFAGTSGRKSYNEQFF
TGTGCCACCAGTGATTTTGCCGGGACTAGCGGGAGAAAATCCTACAATGAGCAGTTCTTC
>TRBD1|TRBV28|-|TRBJ1-5
CASDRDNQPQHF
TGTGCCAGTGACAGGGACAATCAGCCCCAGCATTTT
>-|TRBV5-5|-|TRBJ1-1
CASSLAQGMNTEAFF
TGTGCCAGCAGCTTGGCGCAGGGGATGAACACTGAAGCTTTCTTT